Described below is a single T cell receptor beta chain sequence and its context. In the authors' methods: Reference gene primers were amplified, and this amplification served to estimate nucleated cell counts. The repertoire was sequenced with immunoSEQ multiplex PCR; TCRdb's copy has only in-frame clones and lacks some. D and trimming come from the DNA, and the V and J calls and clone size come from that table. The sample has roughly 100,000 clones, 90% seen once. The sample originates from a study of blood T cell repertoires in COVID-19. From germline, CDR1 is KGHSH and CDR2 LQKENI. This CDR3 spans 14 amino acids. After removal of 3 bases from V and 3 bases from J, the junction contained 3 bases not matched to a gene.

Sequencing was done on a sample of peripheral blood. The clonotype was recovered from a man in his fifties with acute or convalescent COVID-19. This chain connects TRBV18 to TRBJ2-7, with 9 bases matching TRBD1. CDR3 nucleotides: TGTGCCAGCTCACCCCGGGACAGGGACTACGAGCAGTACTTC. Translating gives CASSPRDRDYEQYF.